What follows are 14 T cell receptor beta chains derived from one specimen sequenced in a study of cytomegalovirus exposure and HLA in healthy donors. In the PCR, 60 Vbeta and 13 Jbeta primers were used. Measured with immunoSEQ multiplex PCR; TCRdb has only the in-frame clones, and not every one. The table has 150,000 or so clones, roughly 77% seen once. The sample was PBMCs. These receptors came from a man aged 50-60 years in good health and CMV-seropositive.

V gene TRBV7-2 combines with J gene TRBJ2-2, with D perhaps matching TRBD1 (6 bases). Germline V lookup: CDR1 SGHTA, CDR2 FQGNSA. Trimming took 5 bases from V and 6 from J, leaving 25 bases between them. The CDR3 contains 18 residues. DNA for the CDR3: TGTGCCAGCAGCAACCCGAAGGACAGTTTATTTGTCCCCGGGGAGCTGTTTTTT. This sequence encodes CASSNPKDSLFVPGELFF.

This sequence joins TRBV30 and TRBJ2-4; weak D call: TRBD1 (5 bases). The CDR3 runs to 17 residues. The germline V gene encodes CDR1 GTSNPN and CDR2 SVGIG (reference sequence). V was cut by 4 bases and J by 0 bases, with 19 bases left in between. This CDR3 is CAWTSLSRTLAKNIQYF. The CDR3, as DNA: TGTGCCTGGACTAGTCTTTCTCGGACACTAGCCAAAAACATTCAGTACTTC.

The chain carries TRBV7-9 and TRBJ1-1; 7 positions agree with TRBD1. Germline V gene sequence: CDR1 SEHNR, CDR2 FQNEAQ (reference sequence). With 4 bases clipped from V and 0 bases from J, the junction kept 5 bases outside the gene matches. There are 15 residues in the CDR3. CDR3 loop: CASSWVQGMNTEAFF. The CDR3 DNA follows: TGTGCCAGCAGCTGGGTACAGGGGATGAACACTGAAGCTTTCTTT.

The CDR3 coding sequence is TGTGCCAGCAGTTACGGTTCAGCTAACTATGGCTACACCTTC. This sequence encodes CASSYGSANYGYTF. This chain links TRBV6-5 with TRBJ1-2; D remains unclear. The CDR3 consists of 14 residues. Per germline, CDR1 MNHEY and CDR2 SVGAGI. Trimming took off 2 bases at V and 0 bases at J, with 7 bases between the two ends.

The chain is built from TRBV5-8 and TRBJ1-5; the match to TRBD1 covers 7 bases. The V gene's germline CDR1 is SGHTS and CDR2 YDEGEE. This CDR3 comprises 17 residues. J gave up 0 bases and V 0 bases, and 6 bases lay outside the gene matches. CDR3 amino acids: CASSLGRDSYSNQPQHF. The CDR3 DNA reads as TGTGCCAGCAGCTTGGGTAGGGACAGTTATAGCAATCAGCCCCAGCATTTT.

This clone was counted a single time. The J gene is TRBJ1-5, the V gene TRBV6-5; the D is unclear. The CDR3 sequence is 13 residues long. V was shortened by 0 bases and J by 4 bases, with 4 bases between the two germline ends. Per the germline V gene, CDR1 is MNHEY and CDR2 is SVGAGI. This CDR3 is CASSYSANQPQHF. For the CDR3, the DNA is TGTGCCAGCAGTTACTCGGCTAATCAGCCCCAGCATTTT.

The chain is built from TRBV6-1 and TRBJ2-5, with TRBD1 identical over 8 bases. The CDR3 length is 15 residues. In germline, CDR1 is MNHNS, CDR2 SASEGT. Losses at the gene ends were 2 bases for V and 1 base for J; bases not matched to a gene: 3. CDR3 sequence reads: CASSERTGPQETQYF. The CDR3 DNA reads TGTGCCAGCAGTGAACGGACAGGGCCCCAAGAGACCCAGTACTTC.

This clone is a singleton in its sample. The CDR3 reads CASGPDRPYNSPLHF. In nucleotides, the CDR3 is TGTGCCAGCGGCCCCGACAGACCCTATAATTCACCCCTCCACTTT. J is TRBJ1-6 and V is TRBV7-9; weak D call: TRBD1 (5 bases). Per germline, CDR1 SEHNR and CDR2 FQNEAQ (reference sequence). Trimming removed 8 bases from V and 2 bases from J, with 13 bases in between. This CDR3 is 15 amino acids long.

This chain links TRBV18 with TRBJ2-7, with D possibly TRBD1 on 6 matching bases. Per the germline V gene, CDR1 is KGHSH and CDR2 is LQKENI. The V and J ends lost 3 bases and 4 bases respectively, with 16 bases between them. The CDR3 totals 15 residues. CDR3 in DNA: TGTGCCAGCTCACCGTACAGGGAATTCGGTTACGAGCAGTACTTC. Protein product: CASSPYREFGYEQYF.

V is TRBV4-3 and J is TRBJ2-3; maybe TRBD1 (7 bases). CDR3 size: 15 residues. Trimming pared 1 base from V and 3 bases from J, leaving 11 bases between. CDR1 is LGHNA, CDR2 YSLEER, per germline. CDR3 region: CASSQGAGGTDTQYF. The DNA for the CDR3 is TGCGCCAGCAGCCAAGGGGCAGGGGGGACAGATACGCAGTATTTT.

The table lists this clone with a count of one. The V call is TRBV7-2, the J call TRBJ2-7; TRBD2 aligns across 7 bases. CDR1 and CDR2 from the germline V gene are SGHTA and FQGNSA. V lost 0 bases and J lost 2; bases outside the gene matches: 4. The CDR3 contains 15 residues. CDR3 coding DNA: TGTGCCAGCAGCTTAGCCGGGGGGTCCACCTACGAGCAGTACTTC. As protein: CASSLAGGSTYEQYF.

The V call is TRBV7-7, the J call TRBJ1-2; D perhaps matches TRBD1 (6 bases). Trimming took off 5 bases at V and 9 bases at J, with 13 bases between the two ends. This CDR3 is built from 12 residues. CDR1 SSHAT and CDR2 FNYEAQ come from the germline V gene (reference sequence). CDR3 sequence: CASSPIRDSYTF. The CDR3 DNA sequence: TGTGCCAGCAGCCCCATCCGGGACAGCTACACCTTC.

This sequence joins TRBV7-9 and TRBJ1-5; D perhaps matches TRBD1 (5 bases). The CDR3 spans 14 residues. Germline V gives CDR1 SEHNR, CDR2 FQNEAQ (reference sequence). V was cut by 5 bases and J by 5 bases, with 13 bases left in between. The CDR3, as DNA: TGTGCCAGCAGCCAAGGACGGGGGGATCAGCCCCAGCATTTT. Translated, it gives CASSQGRGDQPQHF.

The chain is built from TRBV5-1 and TRBJ1-1; D unclear. The ends were cut back, 2 bases at V and 1 base at J, with 6 bases in the middle. The CDR3 spans 13 residues. Germline V gives CDR1 SGHRS, CDR2 YFSETQ. The CDR3 spells CASSFWPNTEAFF. The CDR3 nucleotides are TGCGCCAGCAGCTTTTGGCCGAACACTGAAGCTTTCTTT.